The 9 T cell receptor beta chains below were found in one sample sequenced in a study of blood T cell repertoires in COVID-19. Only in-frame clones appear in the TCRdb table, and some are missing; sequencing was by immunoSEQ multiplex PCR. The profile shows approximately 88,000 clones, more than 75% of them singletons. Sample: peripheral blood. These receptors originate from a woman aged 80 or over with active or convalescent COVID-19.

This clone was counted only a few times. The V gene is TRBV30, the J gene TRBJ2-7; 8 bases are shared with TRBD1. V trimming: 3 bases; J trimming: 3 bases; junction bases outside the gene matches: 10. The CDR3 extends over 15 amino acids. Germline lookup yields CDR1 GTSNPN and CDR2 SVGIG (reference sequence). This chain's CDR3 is CAWRGYGQGYYEQYF. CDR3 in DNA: TGTGCCTGGAGGGGTTATGGACAGGGCTACTACGAGCAGTACTTC.

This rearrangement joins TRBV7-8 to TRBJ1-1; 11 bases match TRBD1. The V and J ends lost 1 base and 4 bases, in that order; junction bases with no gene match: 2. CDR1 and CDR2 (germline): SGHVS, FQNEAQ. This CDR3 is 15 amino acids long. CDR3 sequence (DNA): TGTGCCAGCAGCTTAGGGGGACAGGGGGGCACTGAAGCTTTCTTT. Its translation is CASSLGGQGGTEAFF.

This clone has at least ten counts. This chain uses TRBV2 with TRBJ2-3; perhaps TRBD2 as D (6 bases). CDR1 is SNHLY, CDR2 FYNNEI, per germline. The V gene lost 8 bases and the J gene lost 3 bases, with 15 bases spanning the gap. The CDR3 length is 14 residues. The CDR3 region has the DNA TGTGCCAGCTCCCTACCGGCGGGAACAGATACGCAGTATTTT. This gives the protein CASSLPAGTDTQYF. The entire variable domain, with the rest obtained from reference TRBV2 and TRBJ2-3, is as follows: EPEVTQTPSHQVTQMGQEVILRCVPISNHLYFYWYRQILGQKVEFLVSFYNNEISEKSEIFDDQFSVERPDGSNFTLKIRSTKLEDSAMYFCASSLPAGTDTQYFGPGTRLTVL.

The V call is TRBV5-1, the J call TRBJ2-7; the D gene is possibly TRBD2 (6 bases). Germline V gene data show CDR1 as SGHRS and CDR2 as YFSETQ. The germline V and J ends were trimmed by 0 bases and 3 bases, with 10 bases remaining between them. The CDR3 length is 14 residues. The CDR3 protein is CASSLEADYYEQYF. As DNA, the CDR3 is TGCGCCAGCAGCTTGGAGGCGGACTACTACGAGCAGTACTTC.

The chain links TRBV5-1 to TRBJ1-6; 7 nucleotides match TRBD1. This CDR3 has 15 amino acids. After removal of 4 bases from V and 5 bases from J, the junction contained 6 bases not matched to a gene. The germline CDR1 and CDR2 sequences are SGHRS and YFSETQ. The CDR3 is CASSPGTADNSPLHF. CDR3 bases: TGCGCCAGCAGCCCTGGGACAGCGGATAATTCACCCCTCCACTTT.

The CDR3 loop is CASRLVIAGNEQFF. As DNA, the CDR3 is TGTGCAAGTCGCTTAGTGATAGCTGGCAATGAGCAGTTCTTC. The chain is built from TRBV12-2 and TRBJ2-1; the table's D call TRBD2 went unverified against the DNA. TRBV12-2 counts as a pseudogene. The CDR3 has 14 amino acids.

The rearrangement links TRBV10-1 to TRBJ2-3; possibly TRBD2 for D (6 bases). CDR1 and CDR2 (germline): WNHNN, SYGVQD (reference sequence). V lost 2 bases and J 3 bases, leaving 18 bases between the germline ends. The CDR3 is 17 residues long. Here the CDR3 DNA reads TGCGCCAGCAGTGAGCAACCCGGGGTAGCGGAGACAGATACGCAGTATTTT. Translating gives CASSEQPGVAETDTQYF.

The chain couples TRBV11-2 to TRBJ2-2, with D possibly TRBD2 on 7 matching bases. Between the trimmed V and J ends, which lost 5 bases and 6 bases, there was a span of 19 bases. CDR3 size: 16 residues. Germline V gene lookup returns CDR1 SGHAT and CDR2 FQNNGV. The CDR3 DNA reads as TGTGCCAGCAGCCCCCAAAGGGGGGGGCCCCCCGGGGAGCTGTTTTTT. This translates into CASSPQRGGPPGELFF.

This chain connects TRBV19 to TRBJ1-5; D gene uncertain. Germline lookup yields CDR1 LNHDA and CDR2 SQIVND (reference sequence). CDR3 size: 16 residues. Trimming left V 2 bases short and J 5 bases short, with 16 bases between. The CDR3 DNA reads TGTGCCAGTAGTATACTGACATTAGGTATAGATCAGCCCCAGCATTTT. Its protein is CASSILTLGIDQPQHF.